The T cell receptor (beta chain) under discussion was sequenced for a study of blood T cell repertoires in COVID-19. The ends were cut back, 5 bases at V and 2 bases at J, with 10 bases in the middle. Per the germline V gene, CDR1 is MDHEN and CDR2 is SYDVKM. There are 13 residues in the CDR3. Sequencing used immunoSEQ multiplex PCR; TCRdb keeps in-frame clones, though not all of them. There are about half a million clones in the sample; approximately 83% occur only once, and under 4% lies in the top ten. The chain recombines TRBV28 with TRBJ2-7; D is unresolved. The specimen sequenced was peripheral blood. The TCR originated in a human donor in a cohort sampled during active COVID-19. Written as DNA, the CDR3 is TGTGCCAGCAGTGCCTTAGTTCCCTACGAGCAGTACTTC. It codes for CASSALVPYEQYF.